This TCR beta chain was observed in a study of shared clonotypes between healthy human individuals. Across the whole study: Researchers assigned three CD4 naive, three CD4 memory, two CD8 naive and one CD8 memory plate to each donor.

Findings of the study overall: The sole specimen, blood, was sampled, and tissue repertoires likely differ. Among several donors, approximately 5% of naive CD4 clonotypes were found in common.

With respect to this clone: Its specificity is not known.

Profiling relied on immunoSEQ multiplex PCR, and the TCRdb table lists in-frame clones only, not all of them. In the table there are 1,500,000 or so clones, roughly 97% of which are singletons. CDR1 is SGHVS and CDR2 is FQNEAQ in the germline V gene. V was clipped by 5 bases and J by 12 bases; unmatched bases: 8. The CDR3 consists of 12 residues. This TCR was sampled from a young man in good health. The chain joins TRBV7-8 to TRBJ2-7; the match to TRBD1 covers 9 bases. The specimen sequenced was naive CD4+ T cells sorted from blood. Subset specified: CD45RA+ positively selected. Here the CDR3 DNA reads TGTGCCAGCAGCCCAGGGACAGGGTTCCCGTACTTC. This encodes CASSPGTGFPYF.